The present entry profiles one T cell receptor beta chain with its context. A junction end diverges from the germline sequence, so it may reflect a read error. The sample carries other DNA sequences with the same CDR3. These data belong to a study of shared clonotypes between healthy human individuals. Germline V lookup: CDR1 SGHVS, CDR2 FNYEAQ. The CDR3 totals 13 residues. TCRdb's table, derived via immunoSEQ multiplex PCR, lists solely in-frame clones and lacks some. The table includes around 330,000 clones, around 74% detected once. The chain couples TRBV7-6 to TRBJ2-7; D gene uncertain. This clonotype was obtained from a man aged 30 to 45 in good health. Sequenced sample: memory CD4+ T cells sorted from blood. Sample subset: CD45RA-negative fraction. The CDR3 sequence is CASSLYYSSEQYF. The CDR3 region has the DNA TGTGCCAGCAGCTTATATTATTCCTCCGAGCAGTACTTC. The full variable domain, in which reference TRBV7-6 and TRBJ2-7 provide the parts outside the CDR3, is GAGVSQSPRYKVTKRGQDVALRCDPISGHVSLYWYRQALGQGPEFLTYFNYEAQQDKSGLPNDRFSAERPEGSISTLTIQRTEQRDSAMYRCASSLYYSSEQYFGPGTRLTVT.